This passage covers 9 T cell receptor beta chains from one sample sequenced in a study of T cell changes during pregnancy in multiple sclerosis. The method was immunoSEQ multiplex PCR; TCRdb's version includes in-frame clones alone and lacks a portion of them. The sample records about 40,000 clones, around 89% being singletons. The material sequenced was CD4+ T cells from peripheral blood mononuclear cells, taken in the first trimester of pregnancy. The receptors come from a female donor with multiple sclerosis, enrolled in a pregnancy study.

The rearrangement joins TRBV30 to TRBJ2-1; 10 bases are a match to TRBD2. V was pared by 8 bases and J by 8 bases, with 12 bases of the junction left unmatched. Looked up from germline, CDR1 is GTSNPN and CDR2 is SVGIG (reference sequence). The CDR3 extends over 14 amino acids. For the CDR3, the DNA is TGTGCCCAATGGTGGGCTAGCGGGGGAGATGAGCAGTTCTTC. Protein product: CAQWWASGGDEQFF.

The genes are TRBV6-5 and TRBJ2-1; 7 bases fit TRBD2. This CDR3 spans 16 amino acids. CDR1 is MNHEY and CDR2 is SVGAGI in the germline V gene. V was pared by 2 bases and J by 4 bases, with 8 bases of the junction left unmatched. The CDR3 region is CASSYRGDWTYNEQFF. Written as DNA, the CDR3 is TGTGCCAGCAGTTACCGGGGGGACTGGACGTACAATGAGCAGTTCTTC.

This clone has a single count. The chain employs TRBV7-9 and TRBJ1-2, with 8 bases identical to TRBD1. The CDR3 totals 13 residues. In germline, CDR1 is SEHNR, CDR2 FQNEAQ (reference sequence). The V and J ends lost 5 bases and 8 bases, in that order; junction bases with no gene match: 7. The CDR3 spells CASSVQGARGYTF. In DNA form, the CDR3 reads TGTGCCAGCAGCGTCCAGGGGGCGCGGGGCTACACCTTC.

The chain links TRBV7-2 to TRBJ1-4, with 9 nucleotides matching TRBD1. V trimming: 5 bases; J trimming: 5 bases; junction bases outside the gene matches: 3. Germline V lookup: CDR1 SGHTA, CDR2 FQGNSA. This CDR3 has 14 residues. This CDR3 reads CASSQGQGNEKLFF. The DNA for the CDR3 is TGTGCCAGCAGCCAGGGACAGGGAAATGAAAAACTGTTTTTT.

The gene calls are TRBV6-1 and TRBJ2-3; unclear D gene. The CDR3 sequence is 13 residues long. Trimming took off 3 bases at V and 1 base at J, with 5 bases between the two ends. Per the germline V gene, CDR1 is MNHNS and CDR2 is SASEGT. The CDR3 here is CASSDLGTDTQYF. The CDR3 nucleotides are TGTGCCAGCAGTGACCTAGGCACAGATACGCAGTATTTT.

CDR3 coding DNA: TGTGCCAGCAGCTTAGCGACGACAGCAGCTAACTATGGCTACACCTTC. Translating gives CASSLATTAANYGYTF. This rearrangement joins TRBV7-2 to TRBJ1-2, with a weak D call TRBD1 (5 bases). CDR1 and CDR2 (germline): SGHTA, FQGNSA. The CDR3 runs 16 residues. V was cut by 0 bases and J by 0 bases, with 11 bases left in between.

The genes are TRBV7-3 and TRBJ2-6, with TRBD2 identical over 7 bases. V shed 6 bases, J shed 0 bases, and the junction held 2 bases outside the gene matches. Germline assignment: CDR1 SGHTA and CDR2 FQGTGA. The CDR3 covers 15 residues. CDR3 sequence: CASRRGGSGANVLTF. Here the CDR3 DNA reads TGTGCCAGCAGGCGCGGGGGCTCTGGGGCCAACGTCCTGACTTTC.

The CDR3 protein is CASSLKWDRGGYTF. In DNA form, the CDR3 reads TGTGCCAGCAGTTTAAAATGGGACAGGGGTGGCTACACCTTC. This chain connects TRBV27 to TRBJ1-2; 10 nucleotides line up with TRBD1. J gave up 7 bases and V 2 bases, and 4 bases lay outside the gene matches. The CDR3 is 14 amino acids. CDR1 and CDR2 from the germline V gene are MNHEY and SMNVEV (reference sequence).

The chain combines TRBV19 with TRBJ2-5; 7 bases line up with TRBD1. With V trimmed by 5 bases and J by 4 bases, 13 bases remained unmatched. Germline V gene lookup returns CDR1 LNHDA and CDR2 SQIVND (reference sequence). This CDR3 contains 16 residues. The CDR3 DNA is TGTGCCAGTAGTCCTACCCGACAGGGACAGACAGAGACCCAGTACTTC. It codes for CASSPTRQGQTETQYF.